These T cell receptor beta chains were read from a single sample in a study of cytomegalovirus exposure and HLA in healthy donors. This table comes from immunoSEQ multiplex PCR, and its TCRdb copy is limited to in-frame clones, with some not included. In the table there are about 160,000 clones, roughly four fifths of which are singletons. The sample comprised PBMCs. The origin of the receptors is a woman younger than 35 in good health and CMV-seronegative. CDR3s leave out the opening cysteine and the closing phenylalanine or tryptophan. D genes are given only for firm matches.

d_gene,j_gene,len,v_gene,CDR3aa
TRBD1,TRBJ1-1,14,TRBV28,ASRPDRVELHTEAF
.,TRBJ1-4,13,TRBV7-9,ASSFKGVYNEKLF
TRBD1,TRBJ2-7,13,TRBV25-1,ASSESKAGGYEQY
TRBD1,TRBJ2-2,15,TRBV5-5,ASSLRSGTVNTGELF
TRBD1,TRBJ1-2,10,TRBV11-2,ASSDRGLGYT
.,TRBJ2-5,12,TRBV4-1,ASSRRLVQETQY
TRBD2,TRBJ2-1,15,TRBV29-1,SVVLLAGVPSYNEQF
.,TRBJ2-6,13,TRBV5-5,ASSLVYSGANVLT
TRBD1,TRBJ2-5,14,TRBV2,ASRDTIRTGEETQY
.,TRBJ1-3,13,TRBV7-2,ASSRTAGSGNTIY
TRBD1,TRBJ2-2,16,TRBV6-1,ASSEIFGGQGSTGELF
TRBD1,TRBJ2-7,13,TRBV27,ASSLRTGVAYEQY
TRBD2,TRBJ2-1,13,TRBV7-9,SSSLDLGGAYEQF
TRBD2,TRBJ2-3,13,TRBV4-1,ASCQTSGFTDTQY
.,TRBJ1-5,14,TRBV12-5,ASGPEEGFGDQPQH
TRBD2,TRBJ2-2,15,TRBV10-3,AITSGRGGANTGELF
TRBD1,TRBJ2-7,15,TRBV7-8,ASSSPGQGSHSLEQY
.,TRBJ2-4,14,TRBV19,ATQSRDTLAKNIQY
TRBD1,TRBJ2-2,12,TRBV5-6,ASSWGTGTGELF
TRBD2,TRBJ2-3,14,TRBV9,ASSVAGAGVTDTQY
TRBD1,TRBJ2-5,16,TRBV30,AAKLYDSFGQGPRTPN
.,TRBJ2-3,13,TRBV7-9,ASSLALRAGDTQY
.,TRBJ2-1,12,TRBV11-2,ASSLLRLGTRQF
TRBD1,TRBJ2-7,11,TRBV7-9,ASSNRDRREQY
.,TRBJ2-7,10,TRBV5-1,ASRVSGYEQY
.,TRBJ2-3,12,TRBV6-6,ASKHPMLPDTQY
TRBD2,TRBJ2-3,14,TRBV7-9,ASSLGAGLAADTQY
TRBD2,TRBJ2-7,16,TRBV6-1,ASSEGLAGGLNFYEQY
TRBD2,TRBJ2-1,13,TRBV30,ALSPLAGGYNEQF
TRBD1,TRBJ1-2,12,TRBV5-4,ASSNKGAGYGYT
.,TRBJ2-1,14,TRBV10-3,AISESLATYYNEQF
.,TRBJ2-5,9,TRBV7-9,ASSTRETQY
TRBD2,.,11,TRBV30,ACNGLAPYEQY
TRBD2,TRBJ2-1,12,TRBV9,ASSDLAGNNEQF
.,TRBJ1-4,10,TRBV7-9,ASSSPGGRLF
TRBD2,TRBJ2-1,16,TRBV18,ASSPVLAGGPKINEQF
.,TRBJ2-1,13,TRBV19,ASSIKWGSYNEQF
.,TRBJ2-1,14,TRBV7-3,ASSPSGSPSYNEQF
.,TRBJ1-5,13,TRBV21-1,ASSKDLGGREPQH
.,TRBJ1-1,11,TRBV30,AWRFRGNTEAF